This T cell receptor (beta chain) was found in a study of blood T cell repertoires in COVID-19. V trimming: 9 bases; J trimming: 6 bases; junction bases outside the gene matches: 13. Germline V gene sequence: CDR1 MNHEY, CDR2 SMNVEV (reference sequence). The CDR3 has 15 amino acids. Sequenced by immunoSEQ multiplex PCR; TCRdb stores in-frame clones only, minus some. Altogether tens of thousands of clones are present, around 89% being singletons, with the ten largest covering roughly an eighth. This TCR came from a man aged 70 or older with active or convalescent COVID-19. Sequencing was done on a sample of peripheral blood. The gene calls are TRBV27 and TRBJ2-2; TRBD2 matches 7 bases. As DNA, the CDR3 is TGTGCCAGGGCTCACTTTGGACTAGGGGCCGGGGAGCTGTTTTTT. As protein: CARAHFGLGAGELFF.